The clone carrying this TCR beta chain occurred a few times. Antigen unknown. Generation of TCR cDNA used 5'RACE template switching (which added a universal primer site and UMIs). TCRdb passed the 5' RACE reads through MiXCR, listing each CDR3 protein once. The sample lists some 320,000 distinct CDR3 sequences; approximately 4% were seen once. This CDR3 has 15 residues. V dropped 2 bases and J dropped 7 bases, with 14 bases sitting between them. From germline, CDR1 is SGHVS and CDR2 FQNEAQ. The data stem from a study of T cells after yellow fever vaccination. Whole-study results and caveats: Researchers noted that a small share of clonotypes showed up in both CD4 and CD8 compartments. The booster response re-showed most primary clones: more than 95% CD4, over 80% CD8. Compared with primary, the secondary response was weaker and peaked at day 5, not 15.

The material was PBMCs, obtained 5 days after the yellow fever booster vaccination. The TCR sequence derives from a man younger than 35 who received the YFV17D yellow fever vaccine. This chain links TRBV7-8 with TRBJ2-2; TRBD1 or TRBD2 may be the D gene (7 bases each). The CDR3 DNA reads TGTGCCAGCAGCTTAAGACAGGGAGGGTTCGGGGAGCTGTTTTTT. Amino acid sequence: CASSLRQGGFGELFF.